This entry lists 22 T cell receptor beta chains sequenced from one sample in a study of blood T cells in healthy people across ages. It was with a sample-barcoded 5' primer and a J-beta primer mix that a second PCR of roughly 7 to 12 cycles was run. TCRdb re-called the 5' RACE reads with MiXCR, one entry per CDR3 protein. The table records fewer than 2 million distinct CDR3 sequences, 35% to 50% of them present only once. Sequenced: blood. The receptors originated from a human donor in good health.

The rearrangement uses TRBV7-8 and TRBJ1-1, with D maybe TRBD1 (6 bases). Germline CDR1 reads SGHVS; CDR2 reads FQNEAQ. This CDR3 contains 15 residues. Trimming removed 2 bases from V and 1 base from J, with 11 bases in between. In DNA form, the CDR3 reads TGTGCCAGCAGCTTATCGTCCAGGGGGAACACTGAAGCTTTCTTT. Translating gives CASSLSSRGNTEAFF.

The sample holds a few counts of this clonotype. The V call is TRBV7-8, the J call TRBJ1-1; tentatively, D is TRBD1 (6 bases). There are 16 residues in the CDR3. CDR1 and CDR2 (germline): SGHVS, FQNEAQ. V lost 1 base, J lost 1 base, and 13 bases lay in between. In DNA, the CDR3 is TGTGCCAGCAGCTTAGATTATGCGGGGGCGAACACTGAAGCTTTCTTT. This codes for CASSLDYAGANTEAFF.

This clonotype came up a few times. The chain carries TRBV12-3 or TRBV12-4 and TRBJ2-7; the D gene could be TRBD1 or TRBD2 (5 bases each). V lost 10 bases and J lost 7, with 17 bases in between. The CDR3 spans 12 residues. CDR3 loop: CATGRTLYEQYF. CDR3 sequence (DNA): TGTGCCACGGGAAGGACACTTTATGAGCAGTACTTC.

The sample holds a few counts of this clonotype. The rearrangement links TRBV2 to TRBJ1-2, with TRBD1 as a possible D gene (6 bases). V lost 6 bases and J lost 1, with 15 bases in between. The CDR3 totals 15 residues. In germline, CDR1 is SNHLY, CDR2 FYNNEI. DNA for the CDR3: TGTGCCAGCAGCTCTCCGACAGGACTTAACTATGGCTACACCTTC. Translation gives CASSSPTGLNYGYTF.

The rearrangement uses TRBV29-1 and TRBJ1-1; the D gene is possibly TRBD1 (5 bases). CDR3 size: 13 residues. Germline V CDR1 and CDR2: SQVTM, ANQGSEA. Between the trimmed V and J ends, which lost 6 bases and 1 base, there was a span of 12 bases. Here the CDR3 reads CSVTAGGNTEAFF. CDR3 in DNA: TGCAGCGTAACCGCCGGGGGGAACACTGAAGCTTTCTTT.

The chain is built from TRBV14 and TRBJ1-5; D is unresolved. Germline CDR1 SGHDN, CDR2 FVKESK. The CDR3 has 16 residues. Trimming shortened V by 2 bases and J by 3 bases, and 14 bases separated the two germline ends. This CDR3 is CASSQPPVNANQPQHF. The CDR3 nucleotides read TGTGCCAGCAGCCAACCCCCCGTCAACGCCAATCAGCCCCAGCATTTT.

This chain joins TRBV4-3 and TRBJ1-4, with D hard to call. The CDR3 extends over 16 amino acids. With 4 bases removed from V and 3 bases from J, the gap between germline ends came to 15 bases. Germline CDR1 and CDR2: LGHNA and YSLEER. CDR3 DNA sequence: TGCGCCAGCAGCCCTCAAGGGCGGACCTCTAATGAAAAACTGTTTTTT. Translated, it gives CASSPQGRTSNEKLFF.

The chain is built from TRBV5-1 and TRBJ2-7; tentative D call: TRBD2 (5 bases). V shed 6 bases and J shed 2 bases, with 18 bases lying between them. Germline CDR1 and CDR2: SGHRS and YFSETQ. The CDR3 consists of 15 residues. The CDR3: CASKSGPGTPYEQYF. CDR3 sequence (DNA): TGCGCCAGCAAGAGCGGCCCCGGCACCCCCTACGAGCAGTACTTC. The full variable domain, with the rest looked up from reference TRBV5-1 and TRBJ2-7, is KAGVTQTPRYLIKTRGQQVTLSCSPISGHRSVSWYQQTPGQGLQFLFEYFSETQRNKGNFPGRFSGRQFSNSRSEMNVSTLELGDSALYLCASKSGPGTPYEQYFGPGTRLTVT.

As for this clonotype: Compared with germline, one end of the junction differs, possibly owing to a read error. The chain combines TRBV29-1 with TRBJ2-5, with D hard to call. CDR3 length equals 11 residues. Germline V gene lookup returns CDR1 SQVTM and CDR2 ANQGSEA. The CDR3 reads CSVVGVETQCF. The CDR3 DNA follows: TGCAGCGTTGTTGGGGTAGAGACCCAGTGCTTC.

As concerns this clonotype: One junction end disagrees with the germline gene, perhaps due to a read error. CDR3 sequence: CASSLIERTAETRYF. CDR3 DNA: TGTGCCAGCAGCTTAATCGAGCGGACAGCAGAGACCCGGTACTTC. The chain carries TRBV7-8 and TRBJ2-5; tentative D call: TRBD1 (6 bases). This CDR3 has 15 amino acids. From germline, CDR1 is SGHVS and CDR2 FQNEAQ.

This sequence joins TRBV5-1 and TRBJ1-5; D may be TRBD1 (5 bases). The CDR3 length is 13 residues. V gave up 5 bases and J gave up 3 bases, with 9 bases separating them. CDR1 SGHRS and CDR2 YFSETQ come from the germline V gene. The CDR3 protein is CASRGGDNQPQHF. Here the CDR3 DNA reads TGCGCCAGCAGAGGAGGGGACAATCAGCCCCAGCATTTT.

The chain carries TRBV12-5 and TRBJ1-2, with D perhaps matching TRBD1 (6 bases). This CDR3 has 14 residues. The V gene lost 2 bases and the J gene lost 8 bases, with 15 bases spanning the gap. Germline CDR1 is LGHNT and CDR2 is FRNRAP. CDR3 coding DNA: TGTGCTAGTGGTTTGAGGGGGGTTGGGAGAGGCTACACCTTC. As protein: CASGLRGVGRGYTF.

This clonotype was counted a few times. This could be a read error, since a much larger clone is one nucleotide away. This chain joins TRBV7-2 and TRBJ1-5, with TRBD1 matching 7 bases. Germline V gene data show CDR1 as SGHTA and CDR2 as FQGNSA. The length of the CDR3 is 15 residues. The CDR3 here is CASRLDTGVNRPQHF. CDR3 bases: TGTGCCAGCAGACTCGATACAGGGGTCAATCGGCCCCAGCATTTT.

About this clonotype: With a much larger clone just one base away, this may be a read error. The chain recombines TRBV12-3 or TRBV12-4 with TRBJ2-4; tentatively, D is TRBD2 (5 bases). The DNA end is more similar to TRBJ2-7, so the J call may be wrong. The CDR3 covers 13 residues. The CDR3, as DNA: TGTGCCAGCAGTTTACGACTACTCTACGAGCAGTACTTC. This encodes CASSLRLLYEQYF.

The J gene is TRBJ1-2, the V gene TRBV7-3, with D perhaps matching TRBD1 (6 bases). The germline gives CDR1 SGHTA, CDR2 FQGTGA. The CDR3 is 12 residues long. V was cut by 11 bases and J by 5 bases, with 15 bases left in between. CDR3 region: CAVAKTGYGYTF. CDR3 DNA sequence: TGTGCCGTTGCAAAGACAGGATATGGCTACACCTTC.

With regard to this clonotype: A much more abundant neighbour one base away suggests this may be a read error. The chain uses TRBV9 and TRBJ1-2, with 8 bases fitting TRBD1. Germline CDR1 and CDR2: SGDLS and YYNGEE. The V segment lost 4 bases and the J segment 8 bases; nucleotides outside the gene matches: 10. CDR3 length: 14 residues. The CDR3 region has the DNA TGTGCCAGCAGCTTTAACACAGGGGGAGAGGGCTACACCTTC. Amino acid sequence: CASSFNTGGEGYTF. Full variable domain (rest looked up from reference TRBV9 and TRBJ1-2): DSGVTQTPKHLITATGQRVTLRCSPRSGDLSVYWYQQSLDQGLQFLIQYYNGEERAKGNILERFSAQQFPDLHSELNLSSLELGDSALYFCASSFNTGGEGYTFGSGTRLTVV.

This clonotype was seen only a few times. The V call is TRBV29-1, the J call TRBJ1-2; D possibly corresponds to TRBD1 (5 bases). The CDR3 contains 14 residues. V shed 2 bases and J shed 4 bases, with 14 bases lying between them. Germline V gene lookup returns CDR1 SQVTM and CDR2 ANQGSEA. For the CDR3, the DNA is TGCAGCGTTGAAAAGGGGACCACCTTCTATGGCTACACCTTC. Encoded protein: CSVEKGTTFYGYTF.

The chain couples TRBV11-2 to TRBJ2-7, with D tentatively TRBD2 (5 bases). Germline V CDR1 and CDR2: SGHAT, FQNNGV. Trimming took 1 base from V and 4 from J, leaving 14 bases between them. The CDR3 has 15 amino acids. The DNA of the CDR3 is TGTGCCAGCAGCTTAGTGCTAGGGAGAGGTTACGAGCAGTACTTC. Its protein product is CASSLVLGRGYEQYF.

In its sample, this clonotype was seen a few times. The rearrangement links TRBV7-8 to TRBJ2-5; D uncertain. Trimming removed 8 bases from V and 4 bases from J, with 14 bases in between. From germline, CDR1 is SGHVS and CDR2 FQNEAQ. This CDR3 is built from 13 residues. The DNA for the CDR3 is TGTGCCAGCGCCCAGAGCTACGGAGAGACCCAGTACTTC. Translated, it gives CASAQSYGETQYF. The full variable domain, completed using reference TRBV7-8 and TRBJ2-5, is GAGVSQSPRYKVAKRGQDVALRCDPISGHVSLFWYQQALGQGPEFLTYFQNEAQLDKSGLPSDRFFAERPEGSVSTLKIQRTQQEDSAVYLCASAQSYGETQYFGPGTRLLVL.

This clonotype has a single count. CDR3 region: CASCVGLPDTQYF. As DNA, the CDR3 is TGCGCCAGCTGTGTTGGACTTCCGGATACGCAGTATTTT. The rearrangement joins TRBV5-1 to TRBJ2-3; D perhaps matches TRBD2 (5 bases). Trimming removed 7 bases at V and 6 bases at J, with 15 bases between. The CDR3 has 13 amino acids. CDR1 and CDR2 (germline): SGHRS, YFSETQ.

There are a few counts of this clonotype. The chain is built from TRBV6-5 and TRBJ1-1; D not certain. CDR1 and CDR2 from the germline V gene are MNHEY and SVGAGI. Trimming cost V 0 bases and J 0 bases, with 8 bases left between them. CDR3 length equals 15 residues. The CDR3 DNA is TGTGCCAGCAGTTACTCGAGGGCTATGAACACTGAAGCTTTCTTT. Its translation is CASSYSRAMNTEAFF.

This clonotype was seen more than once but under ten times. This chain connects TRBV29-1 to TRBJ2-3; tentative D call: TRBD2 (5 bases). The V end lost 3 bases, the J end lost 2 bases, and 9 bases lay between the germline ends. CDR1 SQVTM and CDR2 ANQGSEA come from the germline V gene. CDR3 size: 13 residues. The CDR3 sequence: CSVDLRVTDTQYF. CDR3 in DNA: TGCAGCGTTGATTTGCGGGTCACAGATACGCAGTATTTT.